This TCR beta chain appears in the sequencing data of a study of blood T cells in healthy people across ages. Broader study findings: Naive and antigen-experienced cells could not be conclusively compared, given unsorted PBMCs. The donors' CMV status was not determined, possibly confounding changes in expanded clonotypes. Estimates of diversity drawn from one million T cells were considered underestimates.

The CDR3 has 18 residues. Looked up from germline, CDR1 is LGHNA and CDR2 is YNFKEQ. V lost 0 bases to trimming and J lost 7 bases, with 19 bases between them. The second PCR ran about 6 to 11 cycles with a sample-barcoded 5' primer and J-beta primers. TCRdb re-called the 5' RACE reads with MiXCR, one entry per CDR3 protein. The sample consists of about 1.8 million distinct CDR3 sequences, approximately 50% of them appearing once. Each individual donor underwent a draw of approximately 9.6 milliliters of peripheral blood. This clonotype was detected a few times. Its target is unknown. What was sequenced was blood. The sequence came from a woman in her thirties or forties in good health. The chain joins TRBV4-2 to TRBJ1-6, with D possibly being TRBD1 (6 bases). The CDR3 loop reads CASSQDAVGASRNSPLHF. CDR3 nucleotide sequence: TGTGCCAGCAGCCAAGATGCGGTGGGGGCTTCGCGCAATTCACCCCTCCACTTT.